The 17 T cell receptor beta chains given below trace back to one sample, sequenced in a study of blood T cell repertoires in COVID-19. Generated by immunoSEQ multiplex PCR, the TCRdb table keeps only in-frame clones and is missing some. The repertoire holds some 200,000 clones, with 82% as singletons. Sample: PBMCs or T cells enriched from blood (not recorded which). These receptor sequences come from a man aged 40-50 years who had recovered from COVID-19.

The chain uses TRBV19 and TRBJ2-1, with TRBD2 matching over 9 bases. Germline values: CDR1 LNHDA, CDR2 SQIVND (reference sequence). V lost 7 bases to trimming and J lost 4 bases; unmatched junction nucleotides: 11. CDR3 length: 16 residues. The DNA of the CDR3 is TGTGCCAGTACCTTCTCTAGCGGGATCACGTACAATGAGCAGTTCTTC. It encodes CASTFSSGITYNEQFF.

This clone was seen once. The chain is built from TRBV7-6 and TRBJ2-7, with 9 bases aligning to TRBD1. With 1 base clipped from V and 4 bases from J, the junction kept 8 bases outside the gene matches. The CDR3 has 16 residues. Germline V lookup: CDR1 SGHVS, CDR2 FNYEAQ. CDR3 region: CASSLGGQGPFYEQYV. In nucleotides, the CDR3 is TGTGCCAGCAGCTTAGGGGGACAGGGCCCCTTTTACGAGCAGTACGTC.

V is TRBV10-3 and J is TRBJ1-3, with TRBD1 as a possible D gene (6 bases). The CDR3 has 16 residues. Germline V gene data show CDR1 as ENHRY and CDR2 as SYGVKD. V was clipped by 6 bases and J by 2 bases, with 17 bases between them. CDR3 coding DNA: TGTGCCATCAGGGATATAAACAGGGATACTGGAAACACCATATATTTT. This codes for CAIRDINRDTGNTIYF.

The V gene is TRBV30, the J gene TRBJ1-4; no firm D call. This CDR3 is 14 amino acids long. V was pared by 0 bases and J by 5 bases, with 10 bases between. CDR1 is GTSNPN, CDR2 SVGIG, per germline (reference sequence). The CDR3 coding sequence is TGTGCCTGGAGTGTAGGAGGGAGGAATGAAAAACTGTTTTTT. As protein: CAWSVGGRNEKLFF.

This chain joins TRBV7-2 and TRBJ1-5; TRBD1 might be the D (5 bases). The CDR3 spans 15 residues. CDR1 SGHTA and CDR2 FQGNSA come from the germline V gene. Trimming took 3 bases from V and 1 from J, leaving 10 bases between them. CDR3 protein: CASSFSGGSNQPQHF. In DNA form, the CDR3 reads TGTGCCAGCAGCTTTTCGGGGGGAAGCAATCAGCCCCAGCATTTT.

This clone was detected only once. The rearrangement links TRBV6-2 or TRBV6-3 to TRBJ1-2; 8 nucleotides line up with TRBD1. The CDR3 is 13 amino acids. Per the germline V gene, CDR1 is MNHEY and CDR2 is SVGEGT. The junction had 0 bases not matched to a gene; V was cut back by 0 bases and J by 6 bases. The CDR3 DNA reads TGTGCCAGCAGTTACTCACAGGGGGATGGCTACACCTTC. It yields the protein CASSYSQGDGYTF.

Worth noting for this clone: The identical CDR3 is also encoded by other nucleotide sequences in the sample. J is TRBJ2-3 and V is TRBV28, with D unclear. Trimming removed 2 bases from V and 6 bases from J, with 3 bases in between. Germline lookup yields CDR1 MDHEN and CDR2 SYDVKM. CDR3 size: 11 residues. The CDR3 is CASSLLDTQYF. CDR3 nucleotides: TGTGCCAGCAGTTTACTGGATACGCAGTATTTT.

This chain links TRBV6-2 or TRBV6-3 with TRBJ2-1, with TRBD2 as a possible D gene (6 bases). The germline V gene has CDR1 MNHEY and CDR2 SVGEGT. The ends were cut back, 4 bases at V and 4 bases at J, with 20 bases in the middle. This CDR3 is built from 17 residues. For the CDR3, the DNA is TGTGCCAGCAGTTTGGGCAATTCTAGGAGGGGTTACAATGAGCAGTTCTTC. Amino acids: CASSLGNSRRGYNEQFF.

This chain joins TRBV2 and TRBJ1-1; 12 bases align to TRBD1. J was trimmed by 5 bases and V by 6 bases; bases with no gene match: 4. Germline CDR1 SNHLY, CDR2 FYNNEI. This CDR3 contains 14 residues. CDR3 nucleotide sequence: TGTGCCAGCAGGGGACAGGGGGCGGGTACTGAAGCTTTCTTT. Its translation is CASRGQGAGTEAFF.

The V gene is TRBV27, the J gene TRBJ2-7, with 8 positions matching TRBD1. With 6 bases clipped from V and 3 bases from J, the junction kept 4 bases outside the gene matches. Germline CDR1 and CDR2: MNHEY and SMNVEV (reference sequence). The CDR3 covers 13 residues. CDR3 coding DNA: TGTGCCAGCAGCTTAGACAGGGGCTACGAGCAGTACTTC. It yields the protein CASSLDRGYEQYF.

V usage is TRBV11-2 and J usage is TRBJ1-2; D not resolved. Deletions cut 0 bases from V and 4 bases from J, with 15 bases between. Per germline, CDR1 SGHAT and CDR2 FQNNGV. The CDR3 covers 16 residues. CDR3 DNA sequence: TGTGCCAGCAGCTTAGATCTGGCAGGTTCTCTCTATGGCTACACCTTC. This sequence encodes CASSLDLAGSLYGYTF.

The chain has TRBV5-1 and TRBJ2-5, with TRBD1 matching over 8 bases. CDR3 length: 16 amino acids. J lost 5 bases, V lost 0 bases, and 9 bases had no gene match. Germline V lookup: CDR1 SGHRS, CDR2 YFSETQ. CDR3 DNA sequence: TGCGCCAGCAGCTTGGTATTGGGACAGGTCGCGGAGACCCAGTACTTC. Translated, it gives CASSLVLGQVAETQYF.

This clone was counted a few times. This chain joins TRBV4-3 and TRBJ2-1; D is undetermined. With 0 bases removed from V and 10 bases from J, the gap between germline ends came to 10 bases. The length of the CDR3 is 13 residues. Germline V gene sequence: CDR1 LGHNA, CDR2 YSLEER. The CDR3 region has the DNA TGCGCCAGCAGCCAAGAAATCATGAGGGAGCAGTTCTTC. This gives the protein CASSQEIMREQFF.

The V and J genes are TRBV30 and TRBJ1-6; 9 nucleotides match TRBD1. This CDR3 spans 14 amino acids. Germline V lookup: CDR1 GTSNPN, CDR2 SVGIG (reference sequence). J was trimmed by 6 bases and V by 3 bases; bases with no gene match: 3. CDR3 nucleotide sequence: TGTGCCTGGAGGTACAGGGGGCCTAATTCACCCCTCCACTTT. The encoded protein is CAWRYRGPNSPLHF.

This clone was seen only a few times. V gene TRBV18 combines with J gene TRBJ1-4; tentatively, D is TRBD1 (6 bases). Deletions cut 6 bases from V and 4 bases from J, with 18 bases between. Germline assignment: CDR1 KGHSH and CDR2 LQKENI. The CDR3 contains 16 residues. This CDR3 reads CASSRITGFGNEKLFF. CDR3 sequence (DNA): TGTGCCAGCTCGCGAATTACAGGGTTCGGTAATGAAAAACTGTTTTTT. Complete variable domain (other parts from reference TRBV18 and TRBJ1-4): NAGVMQNPRHLVRRRGQEARLRCSPMKGHSHVYWYRQLPEEGLKFMVYLQKENIIDESGMPKERFSAEFPKEGPSILRIQQVVRGDSAAYFCASSRITGFGNEKLFFGSGTQLSVL.

CDR3 sequence: CASSQGARGYTF. In DNA form, the CDR3 reads TGTGCCAGCAGCCAGGGGGCGCGCGGCTACACCTTC. This chain joins TRBV12-3 or TRBV12-4 and TRBJ1-2; 8 bases line up with TRBD1. Trimming cost V 6 bases and J 8 bases; bases outside gene matches: 5. This CDR3 is built from 12 residues.

DNA for the CDR3: TGTGCCAGCAGCCCTCAGGGGAGCGCGTACACAGATACGCAGTATTTT. Translated: CASSPQGSAYTDTQYF. The chain has TRBV7-9 and TRBJ2-3; TRBD1 is a possible D gene (6 bases). CDR1 is SEHNR, CDR2 FQNEAQ, per germline (reference sequence). Trimming removed 5 bases at V and 2 bases at J, with 17 bases between. The CDR3 loop spans 16 amino acids.